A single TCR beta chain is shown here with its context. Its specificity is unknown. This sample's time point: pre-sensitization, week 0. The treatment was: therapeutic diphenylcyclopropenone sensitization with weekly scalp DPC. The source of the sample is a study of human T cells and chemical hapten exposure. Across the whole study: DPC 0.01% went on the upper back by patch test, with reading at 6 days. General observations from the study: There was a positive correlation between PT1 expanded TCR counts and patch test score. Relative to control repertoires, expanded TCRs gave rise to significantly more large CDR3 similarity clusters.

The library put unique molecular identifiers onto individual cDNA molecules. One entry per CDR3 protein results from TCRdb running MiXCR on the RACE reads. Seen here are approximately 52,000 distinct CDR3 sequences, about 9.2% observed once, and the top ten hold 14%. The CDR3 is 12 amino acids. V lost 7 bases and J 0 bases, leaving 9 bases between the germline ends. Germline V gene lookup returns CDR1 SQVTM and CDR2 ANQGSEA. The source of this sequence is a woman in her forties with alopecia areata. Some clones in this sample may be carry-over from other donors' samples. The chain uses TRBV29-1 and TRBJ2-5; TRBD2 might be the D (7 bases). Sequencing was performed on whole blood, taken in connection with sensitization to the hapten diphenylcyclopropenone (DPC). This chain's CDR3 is CSAGGHQETQYF. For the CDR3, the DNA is TGCAGCGCCGGGGGGCACCAAGAGACCCAGTACTTC.